The entry below gives a single T cell receptor (beta chain) sequence along with its context. The repertoire was sequenced with immunoSEQ multiplex PCR; TCRdb's copy has only in-frame clones and lacks some. The table shows fewer than 80,000 clones, with under 90% occurring only once. Germline values: CDR1 MNHNS, CDR2 SASEGT. V lost 4 bases, J lost 5 bases, and 14 bases stayed unmatched. The CDR3 is made up of 17 amino acids. The sample comes from a study of technical replicates of blood from a handful of donors. The V gene is TRBV6-1, the J gene TRBJ2-7; 10 bases agree with TRBD1. Sequencing was performed on PBMCs. This receptor was identified in a human donor in good health. Some clones in this sample may be carry-over from other donors' samples. CDR3 nucleotides: TGTGCCAGCAGTGCCCGGGACAGGGGTTGGTTTGATCACGAGCAGTACTTC. This encodes CASSARDRGWFDHEQYF.